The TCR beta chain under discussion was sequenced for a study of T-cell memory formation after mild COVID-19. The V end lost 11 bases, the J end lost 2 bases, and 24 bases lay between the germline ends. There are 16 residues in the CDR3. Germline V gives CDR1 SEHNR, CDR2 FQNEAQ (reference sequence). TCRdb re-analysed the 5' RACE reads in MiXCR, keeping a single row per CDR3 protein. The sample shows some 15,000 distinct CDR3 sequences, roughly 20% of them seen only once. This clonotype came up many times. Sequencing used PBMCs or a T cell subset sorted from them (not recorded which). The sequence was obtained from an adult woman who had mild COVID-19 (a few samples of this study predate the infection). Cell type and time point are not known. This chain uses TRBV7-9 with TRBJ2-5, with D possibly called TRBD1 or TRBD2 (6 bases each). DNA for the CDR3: TGTGCCGTCCGGACGCCAGGGGATGCGGGACAAGAGACCCAGTACTTC. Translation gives CAVRTPGDAGQETQYF.